The clone carrying this T cell receptor beta chain was counted at least ten times. TCRdb passed the 5' RACE reads through MiXCR, listing each CDR3 protein once. Here the sample spans around 490,000 distinct CDR3 sequences, approximately 15% being singletons. This sample was included in a study of identical twins. These sequences were also reported in another study, on yellow fever vaccine responses in identical twins.

The sequencing input was CD4+ T cells sorted from blood. The sequence was collected from a woman under 30 in good health.

The CDR3 nucleotides read TGTGCCATCAGTGAGTTTTCGGGGGCAGAGAACATTCAGTACTTC. Encoded protein: CAISEFSGAENIQYF. The chain employs TRBV10-3 and TRBJ2-4; D possibly matches TRBD1 or TRBD2 (6 bases each). There are 15 residues in the CDR3. Germline loops: CDR1 ENHRY, CDR2 SYGVKD. Trimming removed 1 base from V and 7 bases from J, with 14 bases in between.